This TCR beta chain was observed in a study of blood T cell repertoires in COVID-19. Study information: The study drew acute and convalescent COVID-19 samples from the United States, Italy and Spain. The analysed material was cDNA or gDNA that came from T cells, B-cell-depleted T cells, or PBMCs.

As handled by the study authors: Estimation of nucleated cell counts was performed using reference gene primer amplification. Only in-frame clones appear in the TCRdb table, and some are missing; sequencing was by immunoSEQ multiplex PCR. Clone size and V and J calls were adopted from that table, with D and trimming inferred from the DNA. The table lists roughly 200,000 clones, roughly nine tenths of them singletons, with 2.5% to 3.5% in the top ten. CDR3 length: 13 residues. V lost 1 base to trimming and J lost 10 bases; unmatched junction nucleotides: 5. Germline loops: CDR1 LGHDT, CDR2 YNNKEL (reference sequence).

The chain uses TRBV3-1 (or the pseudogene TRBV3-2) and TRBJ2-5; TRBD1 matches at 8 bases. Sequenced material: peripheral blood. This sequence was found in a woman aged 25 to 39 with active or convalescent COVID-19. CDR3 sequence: CASSQGTGMVQYF. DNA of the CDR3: TGTGCCAGCAGCCAAGGGACAGGGATGGTCCAGTACTTC.